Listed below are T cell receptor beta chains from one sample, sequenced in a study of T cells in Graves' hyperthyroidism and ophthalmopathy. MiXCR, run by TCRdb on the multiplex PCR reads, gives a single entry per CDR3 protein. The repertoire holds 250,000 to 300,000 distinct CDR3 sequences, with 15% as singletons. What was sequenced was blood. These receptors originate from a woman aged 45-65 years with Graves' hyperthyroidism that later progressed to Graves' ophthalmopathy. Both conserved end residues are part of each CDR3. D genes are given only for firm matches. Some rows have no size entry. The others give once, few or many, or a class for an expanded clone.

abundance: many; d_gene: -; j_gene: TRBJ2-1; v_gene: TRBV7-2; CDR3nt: TGTGCCAGCAGCTTAGATGGGCCGGGTACAATTGCGAGTGAGCAGTTCTTC; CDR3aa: CASSLDGPGTIASEQFF
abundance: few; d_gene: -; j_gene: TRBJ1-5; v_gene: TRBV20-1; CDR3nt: TGCAGTGCCGTCAACGGGAACGGCGAGTATAGCAATCAGCCCCAGCATTTT; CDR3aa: CSAVNGNGEYSNQPQHF
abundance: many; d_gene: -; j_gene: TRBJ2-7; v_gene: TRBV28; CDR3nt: TGTGCCAGCAGTCCCATCTACGGCTCCTACGAGCAGTACTTC; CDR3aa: CASSPIYGSYEQYF
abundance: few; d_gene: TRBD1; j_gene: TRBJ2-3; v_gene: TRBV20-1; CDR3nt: TGCAGTGCTAGTTACAGGGGGCAGCAGTATTTT; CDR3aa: CSASYRGQQYF
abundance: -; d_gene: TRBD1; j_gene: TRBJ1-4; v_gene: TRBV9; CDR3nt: TGTGCCAGCAGCGCCCGGACAGGGGCAGTTGAAAAACTGTTTTTT; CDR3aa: CASSARTGAVEKLFF
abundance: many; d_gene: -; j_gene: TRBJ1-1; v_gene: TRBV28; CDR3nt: TGTGCCAGCATCCCCACTCGGACAGCTGGAGGCACTGAAGCTTTCTTT; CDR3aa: CASIPTRTAGGTEAFF
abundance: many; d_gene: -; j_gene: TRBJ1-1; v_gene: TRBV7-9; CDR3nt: TGTGCCAGCAGCCCAGGCCCTCTGGGGGGCTACTACAACACTGAAGCTTTCTTT; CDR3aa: CASSPGPLGGYYNTEAFF
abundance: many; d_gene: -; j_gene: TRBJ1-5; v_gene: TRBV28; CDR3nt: TGTGCCAGCAGTGGTAAAGGATTTAGCAATCAGCCCCAGCATTTT; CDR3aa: CASSGKGFSNQPQHF
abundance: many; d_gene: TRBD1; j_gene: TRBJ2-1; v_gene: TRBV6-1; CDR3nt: TGTGCCAGCAGTGGCAGGGGCAGGGGGCTCGGGAATGAGCAGTTCTTC; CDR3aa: CASSGRGRGLGNEQFF
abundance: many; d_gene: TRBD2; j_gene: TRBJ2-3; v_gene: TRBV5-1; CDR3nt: TGCGCCAGCAGCTTGTACCCTAGCGGGGGCACAGATACGCAGTATTTT; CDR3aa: CASSLYPSGGTDTQYF
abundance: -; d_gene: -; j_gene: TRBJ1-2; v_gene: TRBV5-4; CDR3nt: TGTGCCAGCAGCTTTTTCAATGACATTTCGTACGGCTACACCTTC; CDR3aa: CASSFFNDISYGYTF
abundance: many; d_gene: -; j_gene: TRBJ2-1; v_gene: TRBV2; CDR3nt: TGTGCCAGCACCCGAGGGACGCCGAACAATGAGCAGTTCTTC; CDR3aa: CASTRGTPNNEQFF
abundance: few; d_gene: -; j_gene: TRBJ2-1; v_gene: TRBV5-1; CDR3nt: TGCGCCAGCACCCGGTGGGACCAATCCTACAATGAGCAGTTCTTC; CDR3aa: CASTRWDQSYNEQFF
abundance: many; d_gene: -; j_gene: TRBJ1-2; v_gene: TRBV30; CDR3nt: TGTGCTTCGAATTGGGGGCGAACTAACTATGGCTACACCTTC; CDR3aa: CASNWGRTNYGYTF
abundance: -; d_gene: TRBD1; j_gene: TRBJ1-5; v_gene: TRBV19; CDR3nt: TGTGCCAGTAGTTTCCGACGGGGGGACAGGGGGCCGCAGCCCCAGCATTTT; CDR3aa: CASSFRRGDRGPQPQHF
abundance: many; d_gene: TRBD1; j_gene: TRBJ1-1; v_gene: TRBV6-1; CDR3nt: TGTGCCAGCAAATTGGACAGGGAAACTGAAGCTTTCTTT; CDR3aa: CASKLDRETEAFF
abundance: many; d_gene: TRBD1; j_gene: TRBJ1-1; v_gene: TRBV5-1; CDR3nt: TGCGCCAGCAGGTATGACCGGGACAGTGAAGCTTTCTTT; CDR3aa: CASRYDRDSEAFF
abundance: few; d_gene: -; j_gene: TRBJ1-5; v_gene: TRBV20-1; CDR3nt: TGCAGTGCTAATACCGGGGCCAATCAGCCCCAGCATTTT; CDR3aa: CSANTGANQPQHF
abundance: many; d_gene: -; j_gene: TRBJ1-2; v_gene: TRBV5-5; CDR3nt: TGTGCCAGCAGCCGAGGGAATGACTATGGCTACACCTTC; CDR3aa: CASSRGNDYGYTF
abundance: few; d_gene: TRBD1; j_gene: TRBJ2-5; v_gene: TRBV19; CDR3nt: TGTGCCAGTAATTCGATCTCCGGGACAGGGGAGACCCAGTACTTC; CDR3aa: CASNSISGTGETQYF
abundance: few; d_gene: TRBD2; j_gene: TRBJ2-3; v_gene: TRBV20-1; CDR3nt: TGCAGTGCTAGAGATCTAGTTAGCGGGAACACAGATACGCAGTATTTT; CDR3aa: CSARDLVSGNTDTQYF
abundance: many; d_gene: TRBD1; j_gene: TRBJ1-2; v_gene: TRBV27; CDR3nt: TGTGCCAGCAGCTTAGGGGGCGACTATGGCTACACCTTC; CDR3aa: CASSLGGDYGYTF
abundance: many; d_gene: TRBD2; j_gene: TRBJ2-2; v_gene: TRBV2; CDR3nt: TGTGCCAGCAATCTAGCGGGAATGACCGGGGAGCTGTTTTTT; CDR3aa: CASNLAGMTGELFF
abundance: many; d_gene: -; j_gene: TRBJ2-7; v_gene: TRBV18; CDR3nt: TGTGCCAGCTCACCGAGAGACTTCTCCTACGAGCAGTACTTC; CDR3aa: CASSPRDFSYEQYF
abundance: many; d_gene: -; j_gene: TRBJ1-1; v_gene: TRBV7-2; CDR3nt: TGTGCCAGCAGCTCTCGCGCAACTGAAGCTTTCTTT; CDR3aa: CASSSRATEAFF
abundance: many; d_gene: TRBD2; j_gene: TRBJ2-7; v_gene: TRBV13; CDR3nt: TGTGCCAGCAGACGACTAGCGGGAGGGGCCTACGAGCAGTACTTC; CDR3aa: CASRRLAGGAYEQYF
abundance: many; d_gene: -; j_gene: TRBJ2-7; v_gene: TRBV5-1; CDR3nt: TGCGCCAGCAGCTTGGAGGTCCCCTACGAGCAGTACTTC; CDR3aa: CASSLEVPYEQYF